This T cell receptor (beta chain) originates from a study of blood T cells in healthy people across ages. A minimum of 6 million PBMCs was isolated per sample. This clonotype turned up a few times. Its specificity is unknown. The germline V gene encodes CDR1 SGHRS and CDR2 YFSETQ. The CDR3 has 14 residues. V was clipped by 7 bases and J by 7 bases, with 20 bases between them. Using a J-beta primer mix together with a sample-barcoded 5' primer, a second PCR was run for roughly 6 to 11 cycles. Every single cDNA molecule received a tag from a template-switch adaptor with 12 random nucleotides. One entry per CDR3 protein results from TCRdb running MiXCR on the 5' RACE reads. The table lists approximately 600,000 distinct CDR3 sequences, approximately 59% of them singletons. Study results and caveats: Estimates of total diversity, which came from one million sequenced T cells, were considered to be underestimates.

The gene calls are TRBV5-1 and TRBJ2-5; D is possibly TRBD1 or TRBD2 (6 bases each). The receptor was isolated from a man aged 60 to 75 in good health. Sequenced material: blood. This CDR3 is CASSGASGIRTQYF. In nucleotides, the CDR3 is TGCGCCAGCTCGGGGGCGTCGGGGATTCGGACCCAGTACTTC.